A selection of T cell receptor beta chains follows, all from one sample in a study of blood T cell repertoires in COVID-19. Measured with immunoSEQ multiplex PCR; TCRdb has only the in-frame clones, and not every one. The table records more than 250,000 clones, around 85% of them present only once. The sample comprised PBMCs or T cells enriched from blood (not recorded which). These TCRs come from a man aged 25-45 years who had recovered from COVID-19. Each CDR3 is given with its conserved first and last residue. Fields, in order: clone size, J gene, V gene, D gene, CDR3 DNA, CDR3 protein. D genes are given only for firm matches. Clone size is shown for a subset of rows, as once, few, many or a class of expanded clone.

-,TRBJ1-5,TRBV7-2,-,TGTGCCAGCAGCTTTAGCTGGGGCAGACAGCCCCAGCATTTT,CASSFSWGRQPQHF
-,TRBJ1-6,TRBV6-1,-,TGTGCCAGCAGTTCCCCTCCAGGGAGGAATTCACCCCTCCACTTT,CASSSPPGRNSPLHF
-,TRBJ1-1,TRBV7-9,-,TGTGCCAGCAGCATTACACAACAGAGCACTGAAGCTTTCTTT,CASSITQQSTEAFF
-,TRBJ1-4,TRBV15,-,TGTGCCACCGACTCCGGGTCCCCGAATGAAAAACTGTTTTTT,CATDSGSPNEKLFF
-,TRBJ1-4,TRBV30,-,TGTGCCTGGAGTGCCCCCTTGAGCTTTGAAAAACTGTTTTTT,CAWSAPLSFEKLFF
-,TRBJ2-1,TRBV6-5,TRBD2,TGTGCCAGCAGTATACTAGCGGGGGGCAATAATGAGCAGTTCTTC,CASSILAGGNNEQFF
-,TRBJ2-7,TRBV10-3,TRBD1,TGTGCCATCAGTGACCGCCGGACAGGGTACGAGCAGTACTTC,CAISDRRTGYEQYF
-,TRBJ1-3,TRBV5-1,TRBD1,TGCGCCAGCAGCTGGACAGGGGATGGAAACACCATATATTTT,CASSWTGDGNTIYF
-,TRBJ2-5,TRBV7-6,TRBD1,TGTGCCAGCAGCTTAGTGGGGACAGGGGCGGAAGAGACCCAGTACTTC,CASSLVGTGAEETQYF
-,TRBJ1-1,TRBV4-1,-,TGCGCCAGCAGCCTGGCGGAGGGTTTGAACACTGAAGCTTTCTTT,CASSLAEGLNTEAFF
-,TRBJ2-7,TRBV12-3/TRBV12-4,TRBD1,TGTGCCAGCACCCTAGGGGGCCACGAGCAGTACTTC,CASTLGGHEQYF
-,TRBJ1-1,TRBV18,TRBD1,TGTGCCAGCTCACCAAGACAGGGTGCCGCTGAAGCTTTCTTT,CASSPRQGAAEAFF
-,TRBJ1-5,TRBV13,-,TGTGCCAGCAGCACACAGGACAGCCCCAATCAGCCCCAGCATTTT,CASSTQDSPNQPQHF
few,TRBJ2-2,TRBV7-6,-,TGTGCCAGCAGCTTAGAAGTGCGGACAGACACCGGGGAGCTGTTTTTT,CASSLEVRTDTGELFF
-,TRBJ1-1,TRBV14,TRBD1,TGTGCCAGCAGCTTAAGGAGGGTGTTTGGCGAAGGGGGCCTATGGACTGAAGCTTTCTTT,CASSLRRVFGEGGLWTEAFF
once,TRBJ1-2,TRBV19,TRBD1,TGTGCCAGTAGTATATCCTCGGGACAGTCCTATGGCTACACCTTC,CASSISSGQSYGYTF
-,TRBJ1-4,TRBV3-1/TRBV3-2,-,TGTGCCAGCAGCCAAGCCTATAATGAAAAACTGTTTTTT,CASSQAYNEKLFF
-,TRBJ1-3,TRBV5-1,-,TGCGCCAGCAGCACAGACCTCTCCACCTCTGGAAACACCATATATTTT,CASSTDLSTSGNTIYF
-,TRBJ1-1,TRBV9,-,TGTGCCAGCGCCGGGACACAGAACACTGAAGCTTTCTTT,CASAGTQNTEAFF
-,TRBJ1-2,TRBV30,-,TGTGCCTGGAGTCTCGAGCGAAGATATGGCTACACCTTC,CAWSLERRYGYTF
-,TRBJ1-6,TRBV5-1,TRBD1,TGCGCCAGCAGCCAGGGACAGAATAATTCACCCCTCCACTTT,CASSQGQNNSPLHF
-,TRBJ1-1,TRBV6-2/TRBV6-3,-,TGTGCCAGCAGCAACGGGGGGAACACTGAAGCTTTCTTT,CASSNGGNTEAFF
-,TRBJ1-2,TRBV29-1,-,TGCGTAACGTGGGGAGAAGAGGGCTACACCTTC,CVTWGEEGYTF
-,TRBJ1-5,TRBV2,-,TGTGCCAGCAGTGATTTGAGGGCGAGCAATCAGCCCCAGCATTTT,CASSDLRASNQPQHF
-,TRBJ1-1,TRBV3-1/TRBV3-2,-,TGTGCCAGCAGCCAAGAGGACACGCGAGCTTTCTTT,CASSQEDTRAFF
-,TRBJ2-1,TRBV7-2,-,TGTGCCAGCAGTACAATGGGGGGTCACAATGAGCAGTTCTTC,CASSTMGGHNEQFF
-,TRBJ2-1,TRBV30,TRBD2,TGTGCCTGGAGTGGTCTAGCGGGGGGATCCTACAATGAGCAGTTCTTC,CAWSGLAGGSYNEQFF
few,TRBJ1-1,TRBV7-9,-,TGTGCCAGCAGCTTAGAGGGGTCGGGGGGAGCTTTCTTT,CASSLEGSGGAFF